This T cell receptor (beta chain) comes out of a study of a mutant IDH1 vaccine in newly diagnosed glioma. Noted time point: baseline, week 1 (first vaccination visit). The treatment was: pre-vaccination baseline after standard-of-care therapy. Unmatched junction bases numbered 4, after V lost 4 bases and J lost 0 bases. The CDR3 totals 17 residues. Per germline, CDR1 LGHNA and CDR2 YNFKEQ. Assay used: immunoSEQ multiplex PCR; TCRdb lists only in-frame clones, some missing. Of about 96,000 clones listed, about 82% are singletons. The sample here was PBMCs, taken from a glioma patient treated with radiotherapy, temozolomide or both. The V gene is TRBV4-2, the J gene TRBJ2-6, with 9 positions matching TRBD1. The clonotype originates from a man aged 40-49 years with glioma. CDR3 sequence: CASSPGTGSSGANVLTF. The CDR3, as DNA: TGTGCCAGCAGCCCAGGGACAGGGTCCTCTGGGGCCAACGTCCTGACTTTC.